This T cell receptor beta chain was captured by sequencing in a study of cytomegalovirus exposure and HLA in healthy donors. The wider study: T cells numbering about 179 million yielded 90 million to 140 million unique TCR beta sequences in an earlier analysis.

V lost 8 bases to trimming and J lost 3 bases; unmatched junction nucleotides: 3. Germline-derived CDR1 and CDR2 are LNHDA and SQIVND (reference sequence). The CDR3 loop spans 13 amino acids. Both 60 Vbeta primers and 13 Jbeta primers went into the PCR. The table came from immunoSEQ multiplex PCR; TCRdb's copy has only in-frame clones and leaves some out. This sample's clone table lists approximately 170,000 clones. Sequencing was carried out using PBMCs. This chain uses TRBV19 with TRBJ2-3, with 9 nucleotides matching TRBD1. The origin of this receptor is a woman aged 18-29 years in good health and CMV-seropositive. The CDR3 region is CASADRGTDTQYF. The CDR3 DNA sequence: TGTGCCAGTGCGGACAGGGGAACAGATACGCAGTATTTT.